Listed below are T cell receptor beta chains from one sample, sequenced in a study of shared clonotypes between healthy human individuals. Sequenced by immunoSEQ multiplex PCR; TCRdb stores in-frame clones only, minus some. The table records roughly 2.1 million clones, approximately 94% of them present only once. The sequenced material came from naive CD8+ T cells from PBMCs. These receptors were collected from a man aged 18 to 35 in good health. Some clones in this sample may be carry-over from other donors' samples. CDR3s include the opening cysteine and the closing phenylalanine or tryptophan. D genes are given only for firm matches. Part of the rows lack a size; the others show once, few, many or a class for expanded clones.

>NA|TRBD1|TRBJ1-4|16|TRBV7-9
CASSSEWTGVDEKLFF
TGTGCCAGCAGCTCGGAATGGACAGGGGTAGATGAAAAACTGTTTTTT
>NA|NA|TRBJ2-1|16|TRBV7-9
CASSLARTTPYNEQFF
TGTGCCAGCAGCTTAGCAAGGACTACACCCTACAATGAGCAGTTCTTC
>NA|NA|TRBJ2-4|14|TRBV2
CASKERGAKNIQYF
TGTGCCAGCAAAGAACGGGGAGCCAAAAACATTCAGTACTTC
>NA|NA|TRBJ2-5|16|TRBV5-1
CASSLGRGRPQETQYF
TGCGCCAGCAGCTTGGGGAGAGGACGCCCCCAAGAGACCCAGTACTTC
>NA|TRBD1|TRBJ1-1|19|TRBV27
CASSSLLLDRGLGYTEAFF
TGTGCCAGCAGTTCACTCCTACTCGACAGGGGGCTTGGCTACACTGAAGCTTTCTTT
>NA|NA|TRBJ1-1|16|TRBV11-2
CASSSHRTAMNTEAFF
TGTGCCAGCAGCTCCCACCGGACAGCAATGAACACTGAAGCTTTCTTT
>NA|TRBD1|TRBJ2-7|14|TRBV9
CASSGRDSPYEQYF
TGTGCCAGCAGCGGCCGGGACAGCCCCTACGAGCAGTACTTC
>NA|TRBD2|TRBJ2-1|15|TRBV6-5
CASSFGTSGYNEQFF
TGTGCCAGCAGTTTTGGGACTAGCGGTTACAATGAGCAGTTCTTC
>NA|NA|TRBJ2-3|15|TRBV27
CASSLDSLFTDTQYF
TGTGCCAGCAGTTTGGACAGCCTCTTCACAGATACGCAGTATTTT
>NA|NA|TRBJ2-5|16|TRBV27
CASSLSISGPKETQYF
TGTGCCAGCAGTTTATCGATCAGCGGCCCGAAAGAGACCCAGTACTTC
>NA|NA|TRBJ1-5|16|TRBV5-6
CASSFGTNLDHQPQHF
TGTGCCAGCAGCTTTGGGACAAATTTGGATCATCAGCCCCAGCATTTT
>NA|NA|TRBJ2-3|14|TRBV6-1
CASSELGRTDTQYF
TGTGCCAGCAGTGAACTCGGCCGCACAGATACGCAGTATTTT
>NA|NA|TRBJ2-3|18|TRBV7-2
CACPSGMSGTASTDTQYF
TGTGCCTGCCCTTCAGGGATGAGCGGTACAGCTAGCACAGATACGCAGTATTTT
>NA|NA|TRBJ2-1|13|TRBV4-1
CASSQVWDNEQFF
TGCGCCAGCAGCCAAGTGTGGGACAATGAGCAGTTCTTC
>NA|NA|TRBJ1-2|18|TRBV5-6
CASSDFRGGRYTFYGYTF
TGTGCCAGCAGCGATTTTAGAGGCGGCCGCTATACCTTCTATGGCTACACCTTC
>NA|NA|TRBJ2-3|18|TRBV2
CASSARRTHTSSTDTQYF
TGTGCCAGCAGTGCCCGCCGGACACACACCTCTAGCACAGATACGCAGTATTTT
>once|NA|TRBJ2-2|15|TRBV21-1
CASSPVQSNTGELFF
TGTGCCAGCAGCCCTGTTCAGTCGAACACCGGGGAGCTGTTTTTT
>NA|NA|TRBJ1-5|13|TRBV11-2
CASSLTEHQPQHF
TGTGCCAGCAGCTTGACGGAACATCAGCCCCAGCATTTT
>once|NA|TRBJ2-7|16|TRBV2
CASAPLGVAATYEQYF
TGTGCCAGCGCCCCCCTGGGGGTAGCGGCAACCTACGAGCAGTACTTC
>NA|NA|TRBJ1-4|15|TRBV6-5
CASSYSRTTNEKLFF
TGTGCCAGCAGTTACTCTCGGACAACTAATGAAAAACTGTTTTTT
>once|NA|TRBJ2-1|15|TRBV13
CASSLSGTAYNEQFF
TGTGCCAGCAGCCTTAGCGGGACAGCCTACAATGAGCAGTTCTTC
>NA|TRBD2|TRBJ2-7|14|TRBV5-4
CAGSTLAGGREQYF
TGTGCCGGGTCTACATTAGCGGGAGGCCGCGAGCAGTACTTC
>NA|TRBD2|TRBJ2-1|16|TRBV27
CASSLLVTSGTDEQFF
TGTGCCAGCAGTTTATTAGTGACTAGCGGGACCGATGAGCAGTTCTTC
>NA|TRBD1|TRBJ2-1|16|TRBV4-3
CASSQERTGGFYEQFF
TGCGCCAGCAGCCAAGAAAGAACAGGGGGCTTTTATGAGCAGTTCTTC
>NA|NA|TRBJ2-1|15|TRBV10-3
CAISESRSPYNEQFF
TGTGCCATCAGTGAGTCGAGGAGCCCATACAATGAGCAGTTCTTC
>NA|NA|TRBJ2-7|15|TRBV10-3
CAISDGGPWPYEQYF
TGTGCCATCAGTGATGGCGGGCCCTGGCCCTACGAGCAGTACTTC
>few|NA|TRBJ1-1|12|TRBV9
CASSGRDFEAFF
TGTGCCAGCAGCGGCCGGGATTTTGAAGCTTTCTTT
>NA|TRBD2|TRBJ2-7|16|TRBV19
CASSIDLGLAGYEQYF
TGTGCCAGTAGTATAGACCTGGGACTAGCGGGGTACGAGCAGTACTTC
>once|NA|TRBJ2-7|15|TRBV11-2
CASSLDRELSYEQYF
TGTGCCAGCAGCTTAGATAGGGAGTTATCCTACGAGCAGTACTTC